This T cell receptor beta chain was profiled in a study of CD8 T cells in Susac syndrome. This clonotype was counted a single time. Per germline, CDR1 MNHEY and CDR2 SVGAGI. Between the trimmed V and J ends, which lost 0 bases and 3 bases, there was a span of 13 bases. The CDR3 sequence is 16 residues long. Reverse transcription of about 0.5 to 1 ug RNA used random hexamers. TCRdb called the immunoSEQ multiplex PCR reads again in MiXCR, with one record for every CDR3 protein. In the table there are roughly 170,000 distinct CDR3 sequences, roughly 92% of which are singletons. The rearrangement joins TRBV6-5 to TRBJ2-3, with a weak D call TRBD2 (6 bases). Specimen: CD4+ T cells from PBMCs. This clonotype was sampled from a human donor with multiple sclerosis. CDR3 sequence (DNA): TGTGCCAGCAGTTACTCGTGGGCGGGATTGACAGATACGCAGTATTTT. This encodes CASSYSWAGLTDTQYF.